These 5 T cell receptor beta chains share one sample of origin, sequenced in a study of shared clonotypes between healthy human individuals. Assay: immunoSEQ multiplex PCR; the TCRdb copy retains only in-frame clones and omits some. The sample yields 1.6 million or so clones, around 95% seen once. Sequenced input: naive CD4+ T cells sorted from blood. Stated subset: CD45RA+ positively selected. The receptors shown here come from a man aged 30-40 years in good health.

About this clone: The same CDR3 also results from other DNA sequences found in this sample. The V call is TRBV7-2, the J call TRBJ2-7; weak D call: TRBD2 (6 bases). CDR1 is SGHTA, CDR2 FQGNSA, per germline. Trimming took off 1 base at V and 4 bases at J, with 8 bases between the two ends. This CDR3 comprises 13 residues. The CDR3 is CASSLVGGYEQYF. The CDR3 bases are TGTGCCAGCAGCTTAGTCGGGGGATACGAGCAGTACTTC. The full variable domain, in which reference TRBV7-2 and TRBJ2-7 provide the parts outside the CDR3, is GAGVSQSPSNKVTEKGKDVELRCDPISGHTALYWYRQSLGQGLEFLIYFQGNSAPDKSGLPSDRFSAERTGGSVSTLTIQRTQQEDSAVYLCASSLVGGYEQYFGPGTRLTVT.

The rearrangement links TRBV6-6 to TRBJ2-2, with unresolved D. CDR3 length: 15 amino acids. Germline V gene lookup returns CDR1 MNHNY and CDR2 SVGAGI (reference sequence). V dropped 2 bases and J dropped 4 bases, with 11 bases sitting between them. Here the CDR3 DNA reads TGTGCCAGCAGTTACCGCAGTCTCAGCACCGGGGAGCTGTTTTTT. It specifies CASSYRSLSTGELFF.

This clone was detected once. Different DNA sequences within this sample yield the same CDR3. Here the CDR3 DNA reads TGTGCCAGCAGCCAGGGGGGAGATACGCAGTATTTT. As protein: CASSQGGDTQYF. The chain couples TRBV28 to TRBJ2-3; TRBD1 is a possible D gene (7 bases). With 6 bases removed from V and 5 bases from J, the gap between germline ends came to 9 bases. This CDR3 is 12 amino acids long. Germline CDR1 and CDR2: MDHEN and SYDVKM.

The J gene is TRBJ2-3, the V gene TRBV5-1; D might be TRBD1 (5 bases). The CDR3 covers 16 residues. V was shortened by 0 bases and J by 1 base, with 12 bases between the two germline ends. Germline assignment: CDR1 SGHRS and CDR2 YFSETQ. The CDR3 reads CASSLAAQTGTDTQYF. In DNA form, the CDR3 reads TGCGCCAGCAGCTTGGCGGCTCAGACAGGCACAGATACGCAGTATTTT.

This rearrangement joins TRBV4-3 to TRBJ2-7; 7 nucleotides agree with TRBD1. The CDR3 loop spans 15 amino acids. The germline V gene encodes CDR1 LGHNA and CDR2 YSLEER. After removal of 4 bases from V and 3 bases from J, the junction contained 9 bases not matched to a gene. The CDR3 sequence: CASSLGQVGIYEQYF. The CDR3 DNA reads TGCGCCAGCAGCCTCGGACAGGTGGGAATCTACGAGCAGTACTTC.